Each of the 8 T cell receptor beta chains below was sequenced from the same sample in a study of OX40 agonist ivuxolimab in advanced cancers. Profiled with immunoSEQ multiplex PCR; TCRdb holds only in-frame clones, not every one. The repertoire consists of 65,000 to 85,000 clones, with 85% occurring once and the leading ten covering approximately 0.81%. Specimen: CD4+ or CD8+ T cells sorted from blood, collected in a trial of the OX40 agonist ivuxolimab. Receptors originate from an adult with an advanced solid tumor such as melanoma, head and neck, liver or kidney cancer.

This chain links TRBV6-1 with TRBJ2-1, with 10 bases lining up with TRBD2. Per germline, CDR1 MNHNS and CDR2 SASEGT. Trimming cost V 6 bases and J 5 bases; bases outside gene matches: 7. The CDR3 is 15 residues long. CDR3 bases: TGTGCCAGCAGAAAGCGGGAGGGAAAAAACAATGAGCAGTTCTTC. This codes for CASRKREGKNNEQFF.

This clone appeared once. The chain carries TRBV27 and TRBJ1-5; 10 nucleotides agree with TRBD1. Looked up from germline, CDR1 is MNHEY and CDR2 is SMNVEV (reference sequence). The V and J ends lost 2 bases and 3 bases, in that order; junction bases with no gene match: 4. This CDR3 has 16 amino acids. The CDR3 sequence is CASSLMGQGLNQPQHF. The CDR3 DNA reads TGTGCCAGCAGTTTAATGGGACAGGGGCTCAATCAGCCCCAGCATTTT.

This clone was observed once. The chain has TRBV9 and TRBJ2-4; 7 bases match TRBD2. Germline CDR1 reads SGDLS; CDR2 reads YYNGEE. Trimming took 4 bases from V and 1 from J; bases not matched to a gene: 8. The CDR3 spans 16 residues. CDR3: CASSLEAGVAKNIQYF. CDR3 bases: TGTGCCAGCAGCTTAGAGGCGGGAGTGGCCAAAAACATTCAGTACTTC.

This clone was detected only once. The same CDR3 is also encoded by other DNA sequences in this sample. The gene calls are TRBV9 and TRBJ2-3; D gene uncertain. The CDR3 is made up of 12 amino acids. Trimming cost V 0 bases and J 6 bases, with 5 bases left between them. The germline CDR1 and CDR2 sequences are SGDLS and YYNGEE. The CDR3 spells CASSVGPDTQYF. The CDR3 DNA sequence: TGTGCCAGCAGCGTAGGCCCCGATACGCAGTATTTT. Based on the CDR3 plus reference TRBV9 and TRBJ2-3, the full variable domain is DSGVTQTPKHLITATGQRVTLRCSPRSGDLSVYWYQQSLDQGLQFLIQYYNGEERAKGNILERFSAQQFPDLHSELNLSSLELGDSALYFCASSVGPDTQYFGPGTRLTVL.

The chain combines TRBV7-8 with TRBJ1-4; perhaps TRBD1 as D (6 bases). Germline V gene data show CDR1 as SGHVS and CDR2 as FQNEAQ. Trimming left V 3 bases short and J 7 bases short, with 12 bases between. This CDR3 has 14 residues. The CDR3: CASSFGGAGEKLFF. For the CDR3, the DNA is TGTGCCAGCAGCTTTGGGGGGGCGGGTGAAAAACTGTTTTTT.

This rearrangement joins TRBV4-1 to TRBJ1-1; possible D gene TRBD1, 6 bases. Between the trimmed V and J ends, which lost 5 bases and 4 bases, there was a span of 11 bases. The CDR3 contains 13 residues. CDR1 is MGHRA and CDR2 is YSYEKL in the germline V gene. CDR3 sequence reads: CASSKSGATEAFF. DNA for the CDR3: TGCGCCAGCAGCAAGTCAGGGGCCACTGAAGCTTTCTTT.

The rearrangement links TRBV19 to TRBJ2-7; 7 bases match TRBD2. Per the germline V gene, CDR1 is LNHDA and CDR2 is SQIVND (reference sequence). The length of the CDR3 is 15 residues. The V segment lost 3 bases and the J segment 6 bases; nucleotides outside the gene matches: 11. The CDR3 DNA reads TGTGCCAGTAGTATGAATGCGGGAGCGGCGGGCGAGCAGTACTTC. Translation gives CASSMNAGAAGEQYF.

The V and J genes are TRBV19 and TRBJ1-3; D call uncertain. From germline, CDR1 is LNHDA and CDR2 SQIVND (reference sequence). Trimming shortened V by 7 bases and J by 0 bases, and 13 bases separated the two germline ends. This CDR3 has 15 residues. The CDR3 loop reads CASIPQDYSGNTIYF. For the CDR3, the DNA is TGTGCCAGTATTCCGCAGGATTACTCTGGAAACACCATATATTTT.